Below, 16 T cell receptor beta chains from the same sample are listed, as sequenced in a study of blood T cell repertoires in COVID-19. The protocol was immunoSEQ multiplex PCR, while the TCRdb copy is restricted to in-frame clones and leaves out a portion. The repertoire consists of about 98,000 clones, with roughly 80% occurring once and the leading ten covering approximately 11%. The sample consisted of peripheral blood. The receptor set was obtained from a woman aged 80 or older with acute or convalescent COVID-19.

This chain links TRBV5-4 with TRBJ1-2, with D maybe TRBD1 (6 bases). Germline V gene lookup returns CDR1 SGHNT and CDR2 YYREEE (reference sequence). Trimming shortened V by 4 bases and J by 4 bases, and 14 bases separated the two germline ends. The CDR3 has 14 amino acids. CDR3 nucleotides: TGTGCCAGCAGCAGGGGGGGGCGATTCTATGGCTACACCTTC. It translates to CASSRGGRFYGYTF.

V is TRBV7-2 and J is TRBJ2-3, with 8 bases fitting TRBD2. The CDR3 contains 15 residues. Germline V gene data show CDR1 as SGHTA and CDR2 as FQGNSA. The trim removed 4 bases at V and 9 bases at J, leaving 12 bases unmatched. The CDR3 loop is CASSSQSGGSGTQYF. For the CDR3, the DNA is TGTGCCAGCAGCTCCCAGAGCGGGGGATCTGGCACGCAGTATTTT.

This rearrangement joins TRBV5-5 to TRBJ2-7, with D possibly being TRBD1 (6 bases). Trimming shortened V by 4 bases and J by 1 base, and 9 bases separated the two germline ends. CDR3 length: 13 residues. CDR1 and CDR2 (germline): SGHKS, YYEKEE (reference sequence). In DNA, the CDR3 is TGTGCCAGCAGCCGTGGACAGTCCTACGAGCAGTACTTC. Translating gives CASSRGQSYEQYF.

The chain joins TRBV5-6 to TRBJ1-6; 7 bases are shared with TRBD1. Germline-derived CDR1 and CDR2 are SGHDT and YYEEEE. The CDR3 spans 15 residues. With V trimmed by 4 bases and J by 3 bases, 4 bases remained unmatched. The CDR3, as DNA: TGTGCCAGCAGCGTGGGACAGATCTATAATTCACCCCTCCACTTT. This translates into CASSVGQIYNSPLHF. Using reference TRBV5-6 and TRBJ1-6 for the parts outside the CDR3, the full variable domain is DAGVTQSPTHLIKTRGQQVTLRCSPKSGHDTVSWYQQALGQGPQFIFQYYEEEERQRGNFPDRFSGHQFPNYSSELNVNALLLGDSALYLCASSVGQIYNSPLHFGNGTRLTVT.

The chain links TRBV18 to TRBJ1-6; TRBD1 agrees at 7 bases. The CDR3 covers 14 residues. From germline, CDR1 is KGHSH and CDR2 LQKENI. V gave up 3 bases and J gave up 5 bases; unmatched junction bases: 1. The CDR3 sequence is CASSPGQNNSPLHF. The CDR3 DNA is TGTGCCAGCTCACCGGGACAGAATAATTCACCCCTCCACTTT.

This clone was found once. This rearrangement joins TRBV2 to TRBJ1-5; tentatively, D is TRBD1 (5 bases). V shed 2 bases and J shed 3 bases, with 8 bases lying between them. The germline CDR1 and CDR2 sequences are SNHLY and FYNNEI. This CDR3 is built from 14 residues. CDR3 region: CASSESRANQPQHF. CDR3 DNA sequence: TGTGCCAGCAGTGAAAGCAGGGCCAATCAGCCCCAGCATTTT. Variable domain in full (rest from reference TRBV2 and TRBJ1-5): EPEVTQTPSHQVTQMGQEVILRCVPISNHLYFYWYRQILGQKVEFLVSFYNNEISEKSEIFDDQFSVERPDGSNFTLKIRSTKLEDSAMYFCASSESRANQPQHFGDGTRLSIL.

The chain uses TRBV7-3 and TRBJ2-5, with a tentative D call TRBD2 (5 bases). Trimming removed 5 bases from V and 2 bases from J, with 15 bases in between. Germline values: CDR1 SGHTA, CDR2 FQGTGA. This CDR3 is built from 15 residues. The DNA for the CDR3 is TGTGCCAGCAGCCCCGGGGTGACCAATCAAGAGACCCAGTACTTC. It encodes CASSPGVTNQETQYF.

V is TRBV3-1 (or the pseudogene TRBV3-2) and J is TRBJ1-1; D remains ambiguous. Germline V CDR1 and CDR2: LGHDT, YNNKEL (reference sequence). This CDR3 has 14 amino acids. The V end lost 4 bases, the J end lost 2 bases, and 11 bases lay between the germline ends. CDR3 DNA: TGTGCCAGCAGCCTTCTTACACCTAACACTGAAGCTTTCTTT. This gives the protein CASSLLTPNTEAFF.

Only one count was recorded for this clone. The V call is TRBV7-9, the J call TRBJ1-1, with 7 bases fitting TRBD1. V gave up 2 bases and J gave up 6 bases; unmatched junction bases: 3. Per the germline V gene, CDR1 is SEHNR and CDR2 is FQNEAQ (reference sequence). The CDR3 extends over 13 amino acids. Written as DNA, the CDR3 is TGTGCCAGCAGCTTAAAGGGGGCCCCTGAAGCTTTCTTT. Translating gives CASSLKGAPEAFF.

This clone showed up just once. V and J are TRBV18 and TRBJ2-2, with 8 bases lining up with TRBD1. J was trimmed by 5 bases and V by 0 bases; bases with no gene match: 5. The CDR3 consists of 16 residues. Germline CDR1 KGHSH, CDR2 LQKENI. The CDR3 loop is CASSPPGTGMTGELFF. The CDR3 DNA sequence: TGTGCCAGCTCACCACCCGGGACAGGAATGACCGGGGAGCTGTTTTTT.

J is TRBJ1-1 and V is TRBV3-1 (or the pseudogene TRBV3-2); 7 bases agree with TRBD1. This CDR3 has 18 residues. CDR1 LGHDT and CDR2 YNNKEL come from the germline V gene (reference sequence). Trimming cost V 0 bases and J 3 bases; bases outside gene matches: 13. The DNA for the CDR3 is TGTGCCAGCAGCCAAGATAGGGCAGGGGGAAGAGGGGACACTGAAGCTTTCTTT. It encodes CASSQDRAGGRGDTEAFF.

This chain uses TRBV3-1 (or the pseudogene TRBV3-2) with TRBJ2-5, with TRBD2 matching 7 bases. In germline, CDR1 is LGHDT, CDR2 YNNKEL (reference sequence). The CDR3 contains 15 residues. Trimming removed 3 bases from V and 4 bases from J; junction bases left unmatched: 8. The CDR3 loop reads CASSHPGGVRETQYF. DNA for the CDR3: TGTGCCAGCAGCCACCCGGGGGGTGTAAGAGAGACCCAGTACTTC.

V is TRBV27 and J is TRBJ2-6; TRBD1 aligns across 9 bases. CDR1 and CDR2 (germline): MNHEY, SMNVEV (reference sequence). Germline trimming cut 5 bases from V and 5 bases from J; bases unmatched to any gene: 4. The length of the CDR3 is 15 residues. The CDR3: CASSLGQGRANVLTF. The CDR3 nucleotides read TGTGCCAGCAGTCTGGGACAGGGTCGGGCCAACGTCCTGACTTTC.

This clone occurred a few times. This chain links TRBV28 with TRBJ2-2; D call uncertain. CDR3 length equals 14 residues. V lost 6 bases, J lost 0 bases, and 8 bases lay in between. Germline V gives CDR1 MDHEN, CDR2 SYDVKM. The CDR3 DNA sequence: TGTGCCAGCAGGTACCGCGCGAACACCGGGGAGCTGTTTTTT. It specifies CASRYRANTGELFF. The complete variable domain, with remaining parts taken from reference TRBV28 and TRBJ2-2, reads DVKVTQSSRYLVKRTGEKVFLECVQDMDHENMFWYRQDPGLGLRLIYFSYDVKMKEKGDIPEGYSVSREKKERFSLILESASTNQTSMYLCASRYRANTGELFFGEGSRLTVL.

This chain links TRBV19 with TRBJ1-2; D gene unclear. The germline V gene has CDR1 LNHDA and CDR2 SQIVND (reference sequence). This CDR3 has 14 residues. V lost 6 bases and J lost 0, with 11 bases in between. The CDR3 reads CASSTGITNYGYTF. The CDR3 DNA sequence: TGTGCCAGTAGCACCGGGATAACTAACTATGGCTACACCTTC. The full variable domain, its missing parts supplied by reference TRBV19 and TRBJ1-2, is DGGITQSPKYLFRKEGQNVTLSCEQNLNHDAMYWYRQDPGQGLRLIYYSQIVNDFQKGDIAEGYSVSREKKESFPLTVTSAQKNPTAFYLCASSTGITNYGYTFGSGTRLTVV.

About this clone itself: One junction end does not reproduce the germline sequence, and a read error may be involved. The rearrangement uses TRBV3-1 (or the pseudogene TRBV3-2) and TRBJ1-1, with 12 bases aligning to TRBD1. Germline V gives CDR1 LGHDT, CDR2 YNNKEL (reference sequence). The CDR3 loop spans 17 amino acids. CDR3 sequence: CASSHYGTGGLKTEAFF. The DNA for the CDR3 is TGTGCCAGCAGCCATTACGGGACAGGGGGCTTGAAAACTGAAGCTTTCTTT.